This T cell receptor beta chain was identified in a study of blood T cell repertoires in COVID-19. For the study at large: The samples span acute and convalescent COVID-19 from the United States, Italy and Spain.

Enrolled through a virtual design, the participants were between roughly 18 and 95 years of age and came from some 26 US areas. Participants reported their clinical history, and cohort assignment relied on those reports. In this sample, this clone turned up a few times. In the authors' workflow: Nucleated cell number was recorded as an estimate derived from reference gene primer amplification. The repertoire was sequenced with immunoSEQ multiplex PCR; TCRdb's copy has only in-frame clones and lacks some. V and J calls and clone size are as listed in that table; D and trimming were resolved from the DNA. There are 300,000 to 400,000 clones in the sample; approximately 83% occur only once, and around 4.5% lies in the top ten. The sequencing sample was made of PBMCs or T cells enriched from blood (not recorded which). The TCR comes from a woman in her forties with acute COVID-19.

The CDR3 sequence is CASSEPRCGGPLSSQFF. The CDR3 bases are TGCGCCAGCAGTGAGCCTAGGTGCGGGGGCCCCCTATCAAGTCAGTTCTTC. V gene TRBV10-1 combines with J gene TRBJ2-1; a weak D match, TRBD2 (7 bases). The V gene's germline CDR1 is WNHNN and CDR2 SYGVQD (reference sequence). This CDR3 is 17 amino acids long. The V and J ends lost 2 bases and 13 bases respectively, with 27 bases between them.